A selection of T cell receptor beta chains follows, all from one sample in a study of T cells after yellow fever vaccination. TCRdb analysed the 5' RACE reads with MiXCR anew, one entry per CDR3 protein. The sample contains hundreds of thousands of distinct CDR3 sequences, approximately 13% of which appear only once. The input for sequencing was PBMCs, taken on the day of the yellow fever booster vaccination. The receptors were gathered from a man aged 30-40 years who received the YFV17D yellow fever vaccine. Both conserved end residues are part of each CDR3. Not every row has a clone size; where given, it reads once, few, many or a size class.

13	few	TRBV20-1	-	CSASASSTDTQHF
16	few	TRBV7-2	TRBJ2-7	CASSFSRRGLLHEQYF
12	few	TRBV7-2	TRBJ1-5	CASSLAREPQHF
11	-	TRBV10-3	TRBJ2-7	CATGTDYEQYF
17	few	TRBV6-2/TRBV6-3	TRBJ2-3	CASSSRLAGKRTDTQYF
11	-	TRBV18	TRBJ2-1	CASSPKGEQFF
15	few	TRBV13	TRBJ1-4	CASSLSRGRNEKLFF
13	many	TRBV9	TRBJ2-3	CASSPPVADTQYF
16	-	TRBV15	TRBJ2-7	CATSSTGLAGAYEQYF
14	-	TRBV27	TRBJ2-2	CASGTSGSPGELFF
15	few	TRBV5-1	TRBJ1-5	CASSPWEGSNQPQHF
13	-	TRBV20-1	TRBJ1-5	CSARGGGIQPQHF
13	-	TRBV4-2	TRBJ2-5	CASSQRSLQGHIF
15	few	TRBV6-1	TRBJ2-3	CASSRPGQSTDTQYF
11	few	TRBV29-1	TRBJ2-5	CSCRDQGTQYF
14	few	TRBV4-1	TRBJ1-1	CASSQGGAGTEAFF
16	many	TRBV5-5	TRBJ2-5	CASSSTSGSGRETQYF
14	few	TRBV7-2	TRBJ1-3	CASSSSGTGNTIYF
12	few	TRBV7-9	TRBJ1-2	CASWGSNYGYTF
17	-	TRBV9	TRBJ2-1	CASSAVPRDSLHNEQFF
14	-	TRBV12-3/TRBV12-4	TRBJ2-1	CASSTSELFNEQFF
12	few	TRBV27	TRBJ2-7	CASRRAASEQYF
15	few	TRBV9	TRBJ2-4	CASSVGGNSKNIQYF
14	few	TRBV6-5	TRBJ2-2	CASSYGQRTGELFF
14	few	TRBV5-1	TRBJ1-1	CASSQEVGQGVAFF
15	-	TRBV12-3/TRBV12-4	TRBJ2-2	CASRLRAKGSGELFF
15	-	TRBV4-3	TRBJ1-5	CASSQDGQSSQPQHF
14	few	TRBV12-3/TRBV12-4	TRBJ2-2	CASYQSGNTGELFF
14	few	TRBV3-1	TRBJ1-6	CASSQVWSNSPLHF
18	few	TRBV14	TRBJ2-1	CASSRKVYGTGAYNEQFF
12	-	TRBV11-2	TRBJ2-4	CASSSSDGLQYF
18	-	TRBV11-2	TRBJ2-3	CASSLVASGRASTDTQYF
15	few	TRBV24-1	TRBJ1-1	CATSVPRDREPEAFF
19	-	TRBV11-2	TRBJ2-1	CASSLSGLGAPLSYNEQFF
18	-	TRBV9	TRBJ2-2	CASSPPLTSGIYTGELFF
14	few	TRBV6-5	TRBJ2-5	CASSYLRAGETQYF
14	few	TRBV6-1	TRBJ2-4	CASRPQGTGDIQYF
14	-	TRBV28	TRBJ1-2	CASSLSLDSSGYTF
14	few	TRBV24-1	TRBJ2-7	CATSMGQRFYEQYF
13	-	TRBV28	TRBJ2-5	CASSSSVRGTQYF
13	-	TRBV5-1	TRBJ2-1	CASSPAYYNEQFF
10	few	TRBV3-1	TRBJ2-5	CASSHGTQYF
13	few	TRBV6-1	TRBJ2-7	CASSRGRSVKQYF
15	few	TRBV7-3	TRBJ2-1	CASKIGGGTYNEQFF
13	few	TRBV10-3	TRBJ2-5	CAIMSANEETQYF
14	few	TRBV5-5	TRBJ1-4	CASTQRQGGEKLFF
15	-	TRBV5-4	TRBJ2-5	CASSLIGGRGETQYF
17	few	TRBV20-1	TRBJ2-7	CSARGLAGGRSSYEQYF
14	few	TRBV7-2	TRBJ1-5	CASSLGTSNQPQHF
13	few	TRBV7-9	TRBJ2-2	CASRYDTTGELFF
16	-	TRBV29-1	TRBJ2-3	CSVDPGDQVGTDTQYF
11	few	TRBV20-1	TRBJ2-1	CSASRTPEQFF
13	-	TRBV3-1	TRBJ2-1	CASGTTNQYEQFF
14	few	TRBV30	TRBJ2-6	CAWDFGSGANVLTF